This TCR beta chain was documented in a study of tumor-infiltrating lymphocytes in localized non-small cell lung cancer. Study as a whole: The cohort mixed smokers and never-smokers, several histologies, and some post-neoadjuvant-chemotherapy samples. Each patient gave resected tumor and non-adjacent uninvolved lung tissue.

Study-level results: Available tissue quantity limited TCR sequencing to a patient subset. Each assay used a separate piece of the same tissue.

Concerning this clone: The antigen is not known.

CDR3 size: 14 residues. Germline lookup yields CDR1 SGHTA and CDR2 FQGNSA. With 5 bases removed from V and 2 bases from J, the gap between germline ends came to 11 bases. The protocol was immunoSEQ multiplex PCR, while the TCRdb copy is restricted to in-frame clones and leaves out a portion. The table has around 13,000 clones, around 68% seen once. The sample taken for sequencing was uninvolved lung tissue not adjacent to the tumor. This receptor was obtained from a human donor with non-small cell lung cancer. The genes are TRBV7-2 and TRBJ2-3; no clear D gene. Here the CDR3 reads CASSLMAATDTQYF. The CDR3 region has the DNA TGTGCCAGCAGCCTTATGGCGGCCACAGATACGCAGTATTTT.